The following is a T cell receptor (beta chain) sequence with its context. The data are from a study of shared clonotypes between healthy human individuals. Germline V gives CDR1 MNHEY, CDR2 SVGAGI. This CDR3 is 15 amino acids long. V gave up 6 bases and J gave up 2 bases; unmatched junction bases: 6. Sequenced by immunoSEQ multiplex PCR; TCRdb stores in-frame clones only, minus some. The table shows about 600,000 clones, with around 95% occurring only once. It was CD45RO-negative cells, positively selected for CCR7, that made up naive CD8 cells, with terminally differentiated effector memory CD45RA+ cells excluded.

The receptor was isolated from a woman in her thirties in good health. The chain carries TRBV6-5 and TRBJ2-1; 8 bases align to TRBD2. Sequenced input: naive CD8+ T cells sorted from blood. In nucleotides, the CDR3 is TGTGCCAGCAGCCCGGGTAGCGGGGCCTACAATGAGCAGTTCTTC. This codes for CASSPGSGAYNEQFF.